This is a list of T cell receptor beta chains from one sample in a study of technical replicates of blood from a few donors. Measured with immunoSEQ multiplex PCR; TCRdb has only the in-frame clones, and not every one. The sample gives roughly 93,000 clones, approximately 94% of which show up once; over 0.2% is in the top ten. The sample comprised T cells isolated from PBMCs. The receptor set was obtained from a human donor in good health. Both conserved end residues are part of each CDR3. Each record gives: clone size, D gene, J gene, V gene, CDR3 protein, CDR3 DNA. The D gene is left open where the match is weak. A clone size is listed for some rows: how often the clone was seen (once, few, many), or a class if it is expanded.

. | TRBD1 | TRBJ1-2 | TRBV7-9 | CASSQRQGKNYGYTF | TGTGCCAGCAGCCAAAGACAGGGGAAGAACTATGGCTACACCTTC
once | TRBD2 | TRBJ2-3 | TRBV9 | CASSVEVAGGSVDTQYF | TGTGCCAGCAGCGTAGAAGTAGCGGGAGGGAGTGTGGATACGCAGTATTTT
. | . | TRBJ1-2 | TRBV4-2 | CASSQTSTRDYGYTF | TGTGCCAGCAGCCAAACTTCGACGAGGGACTATGGCTACACCTTC
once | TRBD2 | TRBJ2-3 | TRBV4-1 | CASSQGGVTSGGAITDTQYF | TGCGCCAGCAGCCAAGGGGGGGTCACTAGCGGGGGGGCGATCACAGATACGCAGTATTTT
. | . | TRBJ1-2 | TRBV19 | CASSRGGDINYGYTF | TGTGCCAGCTCACGGGGAGGGGATATTAACTATGGCTACACCTTC
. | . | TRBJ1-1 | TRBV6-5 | CASSYSRGNTEAFF | TGTGCCAGCAGTTACTCAAGGGGGAACACTGAAGCTTTCTTT
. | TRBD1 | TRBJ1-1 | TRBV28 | CASSLGDRNTEAFF | TGTGCCAGCAGTTTAGGGGACAGGAACACTGAAGCTTTCTTT
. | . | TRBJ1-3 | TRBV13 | CASSSGDKRNTIYF | TGTGCCAGCAGTTCCGGGGACAAAAGAAACACCATATATTTT
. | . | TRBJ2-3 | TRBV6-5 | CASSLGRGTDTQYF | TGTGCCAGCAGCCTCGGTAGAGGGACAGATACGCAGTATTTT
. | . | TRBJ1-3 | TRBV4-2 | CASNSGNTIYF | TGTGCCAGTAACTCTGGAAACACCATATATTTT
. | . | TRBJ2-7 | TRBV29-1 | CSVDDLGEQYF | TGCAGCGTTGATGACCTCGGGGAGCAGTACTTC
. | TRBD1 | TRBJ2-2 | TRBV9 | CASSGGGQGSPGELFF | TGTGCCAGCAGTGGGGGGGGACAGGGGTCGCCAGGGGAGCTGTTTTTT
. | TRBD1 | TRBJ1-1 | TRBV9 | CASSEGGGTGGLTEAFF | TGTGCCAGCAGCGAGGGGGGCGGGACAGGGGGCCTCACTGAAGCTTTCTTT
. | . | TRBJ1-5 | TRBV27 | CASKNGRGRGNQPQHF | TGTGCCAGCAAGAACGGGAGGGGAAGAGGCAATCAGCCCCAGCATTTT
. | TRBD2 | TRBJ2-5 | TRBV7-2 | CASSWGLAGETQYF | TGTGCCAGCAGCTGGGGACTAGCGGGAGAGACCCAGTACTTC
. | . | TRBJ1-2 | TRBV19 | CASSQRTALRDYGYTF | TGTGCCAGTAGCCAAAGGACAGCTTTAAGGGACTATGGCTACACCTTC
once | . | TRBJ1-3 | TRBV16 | CASSQWSQGGDSPLSGNTIYF | TGTGCCAGCAGCCAATGGAGTCAGGGAGGGGACTCACCTCTCTCTGGAAACACCATATATTTT
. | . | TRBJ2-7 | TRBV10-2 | CASSPSYEQYF | TGCGCCAGCAGTCCTAGCTACGAGCAGTACTTC
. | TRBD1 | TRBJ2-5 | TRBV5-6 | CASSAYGTGGVQETQYF | TGTGCCAGCAGCGCCTACGGGACAGGCGGTGTCCAAGAGACCCAGTACTTC
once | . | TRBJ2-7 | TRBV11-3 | CASSLGGSSYEQYF | TGTGCCAGCAGCTTGGGGGGAAGCTCCTACGAGCAGTACTTC
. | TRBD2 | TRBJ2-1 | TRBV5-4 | CASSLAGVHNEQFF | TGTGCCAGCAGCTTAGCGGGGGTCCACAATGAGCAGTTCTTC
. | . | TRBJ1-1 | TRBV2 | CASSDTGWNTEAFF | TGTGCCAGCAGTGATACAGGGTGGAACACTGAAGCTTTCTTT
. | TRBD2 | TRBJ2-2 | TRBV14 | CASSHLQRLADTGELFF | TGTGCCAGCAGCCACCTACAACGACTAGCGGACACCGGGGAGCTGTTTTTT
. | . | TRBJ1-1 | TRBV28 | CASSFRGGMNTEAFF | TGTGCCAGCAGTTTCCGCGGGGGGATGAACACTGAAGCTTTCTTT
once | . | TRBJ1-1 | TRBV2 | CASSQRGTEAFF | TGTGCCAGCAGCCAAAGGGGCACTGAAGCTTTCTTT
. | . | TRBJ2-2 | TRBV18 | CASSPPLVPTNTGELFF | TGTGCCAGCTCACCCCCTCTAGTTCCCACGAACACCGGGGAGCTGTTTTTT
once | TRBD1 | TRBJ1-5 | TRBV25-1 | CASSEAGTGSYQPQHF | TGTGCCAGCAGTGAAGCCGGGACAGGGTCTTATCAGCCCCAGCATTTT
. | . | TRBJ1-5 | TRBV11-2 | CASSPYSNQPQHF | TGTGCCAGCAGCCCTTATAGCAATCAGCCCCAGCATTTT
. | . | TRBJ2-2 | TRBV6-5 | CASRQVPNTGELFF | TGTGCCAGCAGACAGGTTCCGAACACCGGGGAGCTGTTTTTT
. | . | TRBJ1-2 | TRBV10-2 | CASSESWGDPANYGYTF | TGCGCCAGCAGTGAGTCTTGGGGGGACCCAGCTAACTATGGCTACACCTTC
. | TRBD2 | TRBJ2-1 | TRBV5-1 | CASSPGTSAYNEQFF | TGCGCCAGCAGCCCAGGGACTAGCGCGTACAATGAGCAGTTCTTC
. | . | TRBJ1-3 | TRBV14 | CASRQSSGNTIYF | TGTGCCAGCAGACAGAGCTCTGGAAACACCATATATTTT
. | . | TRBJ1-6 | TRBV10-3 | CAISERQDNSPLHF | TGTGCCATCAGTGAGCGGCAGGATAATTCACCCCTCCACTTT
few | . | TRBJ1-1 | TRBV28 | CASRPLPPRVEAFF | TGTGCCAGCAGACCCTTGCCTCCGCGGGTTGAAGCTTTCTTT
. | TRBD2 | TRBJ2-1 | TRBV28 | CASSSGGSGRAYNEQFF | TGTGCCAGCAGCTCCGGGGGAAGCGGGAGGGCCTACAATGAGCAGTTCTTC
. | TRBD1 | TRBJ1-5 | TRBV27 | CASRKTGINQPQHF | TGTGCCAGTAGAAAGACAGGGATCAATCAGCCCCAGCATTTT
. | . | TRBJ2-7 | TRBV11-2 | CASSLGQSYEQYF | TGTGCCAGCAGCTTAGGGCAGTCCTACGAGCAGTACTTC
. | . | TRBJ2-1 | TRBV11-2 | CASSSIGQLYNEQFF | TGTGCCAGCAGCTCGATCGGACAGCTCTACAATGAGCAGTTCTTC
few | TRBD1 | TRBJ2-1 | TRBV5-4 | CASRTGNNEQFF | TGTGCCAGCAGGACAGGGAACAATGAGCAGTTCTTC
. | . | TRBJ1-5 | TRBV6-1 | CASSETGYQPQHF | TGTGCCAGCAGTGAAACGGGTTATCAGCCCCAGCATTTT
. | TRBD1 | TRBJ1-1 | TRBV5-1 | CASSLWGQGKTEAFF | TGCGCCAGCAGCTTGTGGGGACAGGGAAAAACTGAAGCTTTCTTT
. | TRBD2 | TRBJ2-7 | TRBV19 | CASSMGGLGSYEQYF | TGTGCCAGTAGTATGGGGGGGTTGGGCTCCTACGAGCAGTACTTC